The following is a T cell receptor beta chain sequence with its context. Its matching antigen is unknown. This CDR3 has 16 residues. The V end was cut by 4 bases, the J end by 2 bases, with 18 bases between. Germline V lookup: CDR1 SGHRS, CDR2 YFSETQ. This entry belongs to a study of shared clonotypes between healthy human individuals. Study findings and constraints: Four donors shared about 4.5% of their naive CD4 clonotypes. Rarefaction indicated that sorted-subset sequencing remained incomplete although depth was large. In having few donors, the study represented limited genetic and exposure-history diversity.

CD45RA+ naive and CD45RA-negative memory subsets were separated from CD4+ cells. The method was immunoSEQ multiplex PCR; TCRdb's version includes in-frame clones alone and lacks a portion of them. This sample has 2 million to 2.5 million clones; around 93% occur once, and the top ten carry roughly 0.34%. This clonotype was sampled from a man in his late teens or twenties in good health. Some clones in this sample may be carry-over from other donors' samples. The sample was naive CD4+ T cells from PBMCs. Subset reported: CD45RA+ positively selected. V and J are TRBV5-1 and TRBJ1-1, with TRBD1 as a possible D gene (6 bases). CDR3 sequence: CASSQRNLDSNTEAFF. The CDR3, as DNA: TGCGCCAGCAGCCAACGGAACCTGGACAGCAACACTGAAGCTTTCTTT.